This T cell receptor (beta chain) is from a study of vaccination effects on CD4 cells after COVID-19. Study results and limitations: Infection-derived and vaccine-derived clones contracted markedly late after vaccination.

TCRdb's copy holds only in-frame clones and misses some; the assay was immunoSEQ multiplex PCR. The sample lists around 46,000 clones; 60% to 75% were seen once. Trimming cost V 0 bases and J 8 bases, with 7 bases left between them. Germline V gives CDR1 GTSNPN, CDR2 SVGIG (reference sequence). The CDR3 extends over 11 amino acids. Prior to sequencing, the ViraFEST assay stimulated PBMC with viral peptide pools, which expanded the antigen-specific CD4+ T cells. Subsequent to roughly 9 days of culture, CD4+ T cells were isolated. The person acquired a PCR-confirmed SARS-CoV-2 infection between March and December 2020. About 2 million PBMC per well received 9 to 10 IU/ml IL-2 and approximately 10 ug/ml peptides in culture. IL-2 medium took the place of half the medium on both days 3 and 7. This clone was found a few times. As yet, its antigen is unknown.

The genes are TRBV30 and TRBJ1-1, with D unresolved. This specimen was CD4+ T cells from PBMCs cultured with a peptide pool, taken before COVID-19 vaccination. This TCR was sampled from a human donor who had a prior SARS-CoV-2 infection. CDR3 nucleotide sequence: TGTGCCTGGAGTGTACTCGGAGAAGCTTTCTTT. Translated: CAWSVLGEAFF.